The subject of this entry is one TCR beta chain. The sample is drawn from a study of blood T cell repertoires in COVID-19. Study in general: Nucleic acid was either cDNA or gDNA, and it came from T cells, B-cell-depleted T cells, or PBMCs.

Cohort assignment relied on participant-reported clinical history. Per the original methods: Estimates of nucleated cell counts were drawn from the amplification of reference gene primers. Only in-frame clones appear in the TCRdb table, and some are missing; sequencing was by immunoSEQ multiplex PCR. The DNA was the basis for D and trimming; V, J and clone size are from that table. Of roughly 250,000 clones listed, 88% are singletons. The TCR comes from a middle-aged woman with acute COVID-19. The sample comprised PBMCs or T cells enriched from blood (not recorded which).

CDR3 region: CASSESLAGEETQYF. The DNA of the CDR3 is TGCGCCAGCAGTGAGAGTCTAGCGGGAGAAGAGACCCAGTACTTC. The gene calls are TRBV10-1 and TRBJ2-5; 10 nucleotides line up with TRBD2. The V segment lost 2 bases and the J segment 3 bases; nucleotides outside the gene matches: 3. The CDR3 totals 15 residues. Germline-derived CDR1 and CDR2 are WNHNN and SYGVQD (reference sequence).